A single sample gave rise to the 22 T cell receptor beta chains below, sequenced in a study of T cell responses to AZD1222 COVID-19 vaccine. TCRdb's copy holds only in-frame clones and misses some; the assay was immunoSEQ multiplex PCR. The sample includes over 50,000 clones, around 85% of them seen just once. The specimen comprised peripheral blood, sampled on day 0 of AZD1222 vaccination. All receptors derive from an adult in good health.

The J gene is TRBJ2-1, the V gene TRBV5-4; 13 positions match TRBD2. The CDR3 sequence is 16 residues long. Unmatched junction bases numbered 8, after V lost 4 bases and J lost 7 bases. Germline V lookup: CDR1 SGHNT, CDR2 YYREEE (reference sequence). The DNA for the CDR3 is TGTGCCAGCAGCGCCGGACTAGCGGGAGTCATTAATGAGCAGTTCTTC. Its translation: CASSAGLAGVINEQFF.

The rearrangement uses TRBV3-1 (or the pseudogene TRBV3-2) and TRBJ2-7; 7 bases line up with TRBD1. The CDR3 runs to 14 residues. V lost 4 bases, J lost 2 bases, and 5 bases stayed unmatched. Germline values: CDR1 LGHDT, CDR2 YNNKEL (reference sequence). The CDR3 is CASSPRDRAYEQYF. The CDR3 coding sequence is TGTGCCAGCAGCCCCCGGGACAGAGCCTACGAGCAGTACTTC.

The chain uses TRBV18 and TRBJ2-2; D not certain. The V end lost 9 bases, the J end lost 1 base, and 9 bases lay between the germline ends. The CDR3 spans 13 residues. The germline V gene encodes CDR1 KGHSH and CDR2 LQKENI. In DNA form, the CDR3 reads TGTGCCAGTCGGTATCTGAACACCGGGGAGCTGTTTTTT. Translation gives CASRYLNTGELFF.

The chain links TRBV20-1 to TRBJ2-5; D is undetermined. CDR1 DFQATT and CDR2 SNEGSKA come from the germline V gene (reference sequence). Trimming took off 6 bases at V and 5 bases at J, with 4 bases between the two ends. The CDR3 spans 9 residues. The CDR3 region has the DNA TGCAGTGCGGGCGAGACCCAGTACTTC. Translation gives CSAGETQYF.

The chain uses TRBV7-3 and TRBJ2-2, with TRBD1 matching 8 bases. CDR3 size: 15 residues. V was pared by 6 bases and J by 4 bases, with 7 bases of the junction left unmatched. The germline gives CDR1 SGHTA, CDR2 FQGTGA. This chain's CDR3 is CASSQQGVGTGELFF. The CDR3 DNA follows: TGTGCCAGCAGTCAACAGGGGGTCGGCACCGGGGAGCTGTTTTTT.

This sequence joins TRBV6-5 and TRBJ2-1; D gene ambiguous. Deletions cut 2 bases from V and 9 bases from J, with 11 bases between. Germline V gives CDR1 MNHEY, CDR2 SVGAGI. This CDR3 has 13 residues. CDR3 amino acids: CASSYARSSEQFF. CDR3 bases: TGTGCCAGCAGTTACGCTCGATCTTCTGAGCAGTTCTTC.

This sequence joins TRBV28 and TRBJ1-4; 7 bases map to TRBD1. In germline, CDR1 is MDHEN, CDR2 SYDVKM. The CDR3 contains 17 residues. V was clipped by 2 bases and J by 7 bases; unmatched bases: 13. CDR3 DNA: TGTGCCAGCAGTTTACCACAACGACAGGGATCGAGTGAAAAACTGTTTTTT. Its translation is CASSLPQRQGSSEKLFF.

The chain is built from TRBV28 and TRBJ1-1; possibly TRBD1 for D (5 bases). V lost 11 bases, J lost 1 base, and 8 bases lay in between. Germline CDR1 and CDR2: MDHEN and SYDVKM. The CDR3 has 11 amino acids. The DNA of the CDR3 is TGTGCCGCAGGGAGGAACACTGAAGCTTTCTTT. It specifies CAAGRNTEAFF.

The chain uses TRBV4-3 and TRBJ2-1; TRBD2 matches at 8 bases. CDR1 and CDR2 (germline): LGHNA, YSLEER. The ends lost 4 bases at V and 3 bases at J; junction bases unmatched: 5. This CDR3 has 15 residues. The CDR3 DNA reads as TGCGCCAGCAGCCTCACTAGCGGAGGCTACAATGAGCAGTTCTTC. Its protein is CASSLTSGGYNEQFF.

This clone was observed a single time. The chain employs TRBV6-4 and TRBJ2-7, with 7 bases matching TRBD1. The CDR3 extends over 20 amino acids. The germline gives CDR1 MRHNA, CDR2 SNTAGT. V was clipped by 6 bases and J by 4 bases; unmatched bases: 27. The CDR3 region has the DNA TGTGCCAGCAGGTCCCGGGACAGCCCTGTAGGGGCCTGGACCATTTACGAGCAGTACTTC. This gives the protein CASRSRDSPVGAWTIYEQYF.

The chain links TRBV10-1 to TRBJ1-6; D is unresolved. The CDR3 covers 12 residues. V dropped 3 bases and J dropped 8 bases, with 5 bases sitting between them. Looked up from germline, CDR1 is WNHNN and CDR2 is SYGVQD (reference sequence). CDR3 loop: CASSDSDSPLHF. Here the CDR3 DNA reads TGCGCCAGCAGTGACAGCGATTCACCCCTCCACTTT.

The genes are TRBV24-1 and TRBJ1-5; no reliable D call. Germline CDR1 KGHDR, CDR2 SFDVKD. CDR3 length: 13 residues. Trimming shortened V by 6 bases and J by 7 bases, and 12 bases separated the two germline ends. Here the CDR3 reads CATSSREEQPQHF. The CDR3 region has the DNA TGTGCCACCAGTAGTAGGGAGGAACAGCCCCAGCATTTT.

The chain carries TRBV12-5 and TRBJ2-3; no definite D call. Germline V lookup: CDR1 LGHNT, CDR2 FRNRAP. V was shortened by 6 bases and J by 2 bases, with 9 bases between the two germline ends. This CDR3 region has 13 residues. The CDR3 loop reads CASGSRFTDTQYF. DNA for the CDR3: TGTGCTAGTGGCTCACGATTCACAGATACGCAGTATTTT.

This chain joins TRBV6-5 and TRBJ2-7; 7 positions agree with TRBD2. This CDR3 region has 14 residues. The V segment lost 6 bases and the J segment 5 bases; nucleotides outside the gene matches: 10. The germline V gene encodes CDR1 MNHEY and CDR2 SVGAGI. The DNA for the CDR3 is TGTGCCAGCAGCTCAACGGGACTACTAAACGAGCAGTACTTC. Protein product: CASSSTGLLNEQYF.

This clone was counted a single time. The V gene is TRBV19, the J gene TRBJ1-5, with a tentative D call TRBD1 (5 bases). The V end was cut by 5 bases, the J end by 0 bases, with 14 bases between. The germline V gene has CDR1 LNHDA and CDR2 SQIVND (reference sequence). The CDR3 has 16 amino acids. The CDR3 loop reads CASSFLGGYSNQPQHF. The CDR3 region has the DNA TGTGCCAGTAGTTTCCTCGGGGGATATAGCAATCAGCCCCAGCATTTT.

V is TRBV6-4 and J is TRBJ2-3, with 10 bases lining up with TRBD1. Germline assignment: CDR1 MRHNA and CDR2 SNTAGT. The CDR3 covers 14 residues. The J segment lost 4 bases and the V segment lost 2 bases, leaving 0 bases of the junction unmatched. The DNA of the CDR3 is TGTGCCAGCAGTGACGGACAGGGGGCAGATACGCAGTATTTT. The encoded protein is CASSDGQGADTQYF.

This CDR3 reads CASSLRLRGRLEQFF. The CDR3 coding sequence is TGTGCCAGCAGCTTAAGGTTAAGGGGGCGGCTAGAGCAGTTCTTC. The chain joins TRBV7-2 to TRBJ2-1, with 7 bases aligning to TRBD1. J lost 10 bases, V lost 2 bases, and 11 bases had no gene match. This CDR3 region has 15 residues. Germline V gene sequence: CDR1 SGHTA, CDR2 FQGNSA.

The CDR3 is CASSPTSTQNTEAFF. The CDR3 nucleotides read TGTGCCAGCTCACCCACATCAACCCAAAACACTGAAGCTTTCTTT. This rearrangement joins TRBV18 to TRBJ1-1; D unresolved. This CDR3 has 15 amino acids. Trimming pared 3 bases from V and 2 bases from J, leaving 13 bases between. CDR1 is KGHSH and CDR2 is LQKENI in the germline V gene.

V and J are TRBV11-3 and TRBJ2-3; 9 nucleotides align to TRBD1. CDR1 and CDR2 (germline): SGHNT, YENEEA. The CDR3 runs 15 residues. V lost 4 bases to trimming and J lost 3 bases; unmatched junction nucleotides: 5. Here the CDR3 reads CASSSRTGVTDTQYF. The CDR3 DNA follows: TGTGCCAGCAGCTCCAGGACAGGGGTAACAGATACGCAGTATTTT.

The chain has TRBV19 and TRBJ2-2, with 7 positions matching TRBD1. With 3 bases clipped from V and 6 bases from J, the junction kept 10 bases outside the gene matches. Germline V lookup: CDR1 LNHDA, CDR2 SQIVND (reference sequence). This CDR3 is 16 amino acids long. CDR3 residues: CASSMATGAFAGELFF. The CDR3 DNA is TGTGCCAGTAGTATGGCAACAGGGGCGTTCGCCGGGGAGCTGTTTTTT. The variable domain in full, with the rest retrieved from reference TRBV19 and TRBJ2-2, is DGGITQSPKYLFRKEGQNVTLSCEQNLNHDAMYWYRQDPGQGLRLIYYSQIVNDFQKGDIAEGYSVSREKKESFPLTVTSAQKNPTAFYLCASSMATGAFAGELFFGEGSRLTVL.

The chain employs TRBV2 and TRBJ1-1, with unresolved D. This CDR3 contains 12 residues. Trimming removed 2 bases from V and 4 bases from J, with 5 bases in between. The germline CDR1 and CDR2 sequences are SNHLY and FYNNEI. The CDR3 spells CASSELGTEAFF. The CDR3 nucleotides read TGTGCCAGCAGTGAATTGGGCACTGAAGCTTTCTTT.

J is TRBJ1-1 and V is TRBV2, with D unclear. This CDR3 spans 11 amino acids. Trimming took off 7 bases at V and 11 bases at J, with 14 bases between the two ends. Germline loops: CDR1 SNHLY, CDR2 FYNNEI. The CDR3 sequence: CASTPYKGAFF. Written as DNA, the CDR3 is TGTGCCAGCACCCCCTATAAAGGGGCTTTCTTT. Combining the CDR3 with reference TRBV2 and TRBJ1-1 gives the whole variable domain EPEVTQTPSHQVTQMGQEVILRCVPISNHLYFYWYRQILGQKVEFLVSFYNNEISEKSEIFDDQFSVERPDGSNFTLKIRSTKLEDSAMYFCASTPYKGAFFGQGTRLTVV.